Listed below are T cell receptor beta chains from one sample, sequenced in a study of identical twins. TCRdb re-analysed the 5' RACE reads in MiXCR, keeping a single row per CDR3 protein. Among 1.5 million or so distinct CDR3 sequences, around 29% were seen once, and the ten largest hold less than 0.35%. The material sequenced was cord blood. The origin of the receptors is a newborn girl in good health. The CDR3 runs from the conserved cysteine through the conserved F or W. The order of the fields is J gene, V gene, D gene, clone size, CDR3 DNA, CDR3 protein. A D gene is named only where the DNA matches it firmly. The size field is filled for only some rows; it gives once, few, many or a size class.

TRBJ2-5,TRBV7-9,TRBD2,NA,TGTGCCAGCAGCTTGATACTAGCGGGAGACCCATACTACAATGAGCAGTACTTC,CASSLILAGDPYYNEQYF
TRBJ2-1,TRBV6-5,TRBD1,NA,TGTGCCAGCAGTCCCGACAGGGGAAGTTTTAATGAGCAGTTCTTC,CASSPDRGSFNEQFF
TRBJ1-5,TRBV6-2/TRBV6-3,NA,few,TGTGCCAGCAGTTCTCCGGTCACACGCAATCAGCCCCAGCATTTT,CASSSPVTRNQPQHF
TRBJ1-2,TRBV2,NA,NA,TGTGCCAGCGGAGAGGCGGGGGCGGACTATGGCTACACCTTC,CASGEAGADYGYTF
TRBJ1-1,TRBV29-1,TRBD1,few,TGCAGCGTTGTACTGGACAGGGGGCAGAACACTGAAGCTTTCTTT,CSVVLDRGQNTEAFF
TRBJ2-1,TRBV5-1,TRBD2,NA,TGCGCCAGCAGCCCGGGACTAGCGGGGGTCCGAAGCCACAATGAGCAGTTCTTC,CASSPGLAGVRSHNEQFF
TRBJ2-2,TRBV29-1,TRBD2,NA,TGCAGCGGCGGACTAGCGGGAGACGGGGTAGTCGGGGAGCTGTTTTTT,CSGGLAGDGVVGELFF
TRBJ2-7,TRBV12-3/TRBV12-4,TRBD1,NA,TGTGCCAGCAGGTGGACAGGGGGCTCCTACAATGAGCAGTACTTC,CASRWTGGSYNEQYF
TRBJ1-6,TRBV20-1,TRBD1,NA,TGCAGTGCTAGGATCATTCCCGGACAGGGGGCGCGGGGTAATTCACCCCTCCACTTT,CSARIIPGQGARGNSPLHF
TRBJ2-7,TRBV4-1,NA,many,TGCGCCAGCAGCCAAGACGGGGGTTACGAGCAGTACTTC,CASSQDGGYEQYF
TRBJ1-2,TRBV18,TRBD1,few,TGTGCCAGCTCACCTCACCGGGACAGTGGCTACACCTTC,CASSPHRDSGYTF
TRBJ2-7,TRBV11-2,NA,NA,TGTGCCAGCAGCTTAGATCCGGTTACCTACGAGCAGTACTTC,CASSLDPVTYEQYF
TRBJ2-1,TRBV6-5,TRBD1,few,TGTGCCAGCAGTTCCCCGGACAGGGGGCGAAATGAGCAGTTCTTC,CASSSPDRGRNEQFF
TRBJ2-3,TRBV29-1,NA,few,TGCAGCGTTATAATTGAGGTTCCAGATACGCAGTATTTT,CSVIIEVPDTQYF
TRBJ2-7,TRBV28,TRBD1,NA,TGTGCCAGCAGTTTGAGTTTGGACGGACAGGGCGCCTACGAGCAGTACTTC,CASSLSLDGQGAYEQYF
TRBJ1-1,TRBV15,NA,NA,TGTGCCACCAGCAGGGTCGGGGGCGCTGAAGCTTTCTTT,CATSRVGGAEAFF
TRBJ1-2,TRBV6-1,NA,NA,TGTGCCAGCACCAGAAGGGAGGGTAGAGCTAACTATGGCTACACCTTC,CASTRREGRANYGYTF
TRBJ2-1,TRBV5-4,NA,few,TGTGCCAGCAGCTTAACCCTTGGGATATACAATGAGCAGTTCTTC,CASSLTLGIYNEQFF
TRBJ2-7,TRBV20-1,NA,many,TGCAGTGCTAGAGGCCCAGCCTACGAGCAGTACTTC,CSARGPAYEQYF
TRBJ2-7,TRBV7-2,NA,once,TGTGCCAGCAGCTTAAGGCCACGGACCGGGCGCGGGTATAATGAGCAGTACTTC,CASSLRPRTGRGYNEQYF
TRBJ1-2,TRBV5-6,NA,NA,TGTGCCAGCAGCTTGACCGGGTGGGCTATCGGCTACACCTTC,CASSLTGWAIGYTF
TRBJ2-4,TRBV27,TRBD1,few,TGTGCCAGCAGTAGGGGACAGGGGACCAAAAACATTCAGTACTTC,CASSRGQGTKNIQYF
TRBJ1-5,TRBV4-1,TRBD1,NA,TGCGCCAGCACTGACAGGGAGGGCAATCAGCCCCAGCATTTT,CASTDREGNQPQHF
TRBJ2-7,TRBV5-1,TRBD1,many,TGCGCCAGCCGCCATTCCGGGACAGCCTACGAGCAGTACTTC,CASRHSGTAYEQYF
TRBJ2-7,TRBV12-3/TRBV12-4,TRBD1,NA,TGTGCCAGCAGTTTACTTTTGGGGACAGGGCCTACCTACGAGCAGTACTTC,CASSLLLGTGPTYEQYF
TRBJ2-7,TRBV9,NA,NA,TGTGCCAGCAGCGTAGGTAGTAGTGCCTCCTACGAGCAGTACTTC,CASSVGSSASYEQYF
TRBJ2-7,TRBV19,NA,NA,TGTGCCAGTAGTATTGGGGCAGGGACCTACGAGCAGTACTTC,CASSIGAGTYEQYF
TRBJ1-2,TRBV7-2,NA,NA,TGTGCCAGCAGCTTAGGGGGCGGACATTCAATCTATTTCTATGGCTACACCTTC,CASSLGGGHSIYFYGYTF
TRBJ1-1,TRBV29-1,NA,once,TGCAGCGCCGAAATACGGCAGGGGACGCGAATGAACACTGAAGCTTTCTTT,CSAEIRQGTRMNTEAFF
TRBJ2-5,TRBV5-4,TRBD2,NA,TGTGCCAGCAGCTTGGGGCTAGCGGGGATGGAGACCCAGTACTTC,CASSLGLAGMETQYF
TRBJ1-3,TRBV20-1,NA,NA,TGCAGTGCTAGCCCCCGGGGAAACACCATATATTTT,CSASPRGNTIYF
TRBJ1-6,TRBV6-6,NA,NA,TGTGCCAGCAGTCGTGGACAGTCCTATAATTCACCCCTCCACTTT,CASSRGQSYNSPLHF
TRBJ1-1,TRBV28,TRBD1,many,TGTGCCAGCAGACAGGGGGCTGAAGCTTTCTTT,CASRQGAEAFF
TRBJ2-4,TRBV6-2/TRBV6-3,NA,NA,TGTGCCAGCAGTCGCATGGGCGGAAACATTCAGTACTTC,CASSRMGGNIQYF